Each of the 21 T cell receptor beta chains below was sequenced from the same sample in a study of beta chain features in type 1 diabetes. Every isolated RNA sample was fully reverse transcribed, so sequencing captured expressed TCRB transcripts. The repertoire was sequenced with immunoSEQ multiplex PCR; TCRdb's copy has only in-frame clones and lacks some. The sample carries 250,000 to 300,000 clones, roughly 25% recorded once. Regarding the study as a whole: Moderately but significantly shorter TCRB CDR3s were found in Type 1 diabetes patients in all four CD4+ subsets.

These receptors have no identified antigens. The sample consisted of naive CD4+ T cells from blood. The receptors here all came from a woman in her twenties or thirties with type 1 diabetes.

CDR3 residues: CASLRRGLQETQYF. In DNA form, the CDR3 reads TGTGCCAGCCTCCGGAGGGGGCTCCAAGAGACCCAGTACTTC. The rearrangement uses TRBV6-6 and TRBJ2-5; D may be TRBD1 (7 bases). The V gene's germline CDR1 is MNHNY and CDR2 SVGAGI (reference sequence). Trimming removed 8 bases at V and 1 base at J, with 14 bases between. The CDR3 spans 14 residues.

The V call is TRBV2, the J call TRBJ1-2, with 7 bases aligning to TRBD1. J gave up 4 bases and V 0 bases, and 8 bases lay outside the gene matches. The CDR3 runs 16 residues. CDR1 is SNHLY, CDR2 FYNNEI, per germline. The CDR3 region has the DNA TGTGCCAGCAGTGAAGCGGTTCTAGGGGGCCCCTATGGCTACACCTTC. It specifies CASSEAVLGGPYGYTF.

V is TRBV9 and J is TRBJ1-1; TRBD1 aligns across 7 bases. This CDR3 has 17 residues. After removal of 1 base from V and 1 base from J, the junction contained 10 bases not matched to a gene. Germline loops: CDR1 SGDLS, CDR2 YYNGEE. CDR3 in DNA: TGTGCCAGCAGCGTACAACAGGGGCGGTATGGGAACACTGAAGCTTTCTTT. Protein: CASSVQQGRYGNTEAFF.

This rearrangement joins TRBV2 to TRBJ2-1; the D gene is possibly TRBD2 (6 bases). V lost 4 bases and J 6 bases, leaving 10 bases between the germline ends. The CDR3 has 13 residues. Per germline, CDR1 SNHLY and CDR2 FYNNEI. This CDR3 is CASSAQTSNEQFF. The CDR3 DNA is TGTGCCAGCAGTGCCCAGACTAGCAATGAGCAGTTCTTC.

This clone was seen more than once but under ten times. The chain carries TRBV7-8 and TRBJ2-6, with D tentatively TRBD2 (5 bases). Germline V gene lookup returns CDR1 SGHVS and CDR2 FQNEAQ. Between the trimmed V and J ends, which lost 1 base and 1 base, there was a span of 11 bases. The CDR3 covers 17 residues. DNA for the CDR3: TGTGCCAGCAGCTTAGTGGGAGAGACTTCTGGGGCCAACGTCCTGACTTTC. Translated, it gives CASSLVGETSGANVLTF.

This chain uses TRBV29-1 with TRBJ1-2, with 7 bases fitting TRBD1. Trimming at V came to 6 bases and at J to 0 bases, leaving 7 bases not matched to a gene. CDR3 length: 14 residues. Germline lookup yields CDR1 SQVTM and CDR2 ANQGSEA. The CDR3 spells CSVRDSQANYGYTF. CDR3 sequence (DNA): TGCAGCGTGAGGGACAGCCAAGCTAACTATGGCTACACCTTC.

The chain is built from TRBV9 and TRBJ1-2; 7 nucleotides agree with TRBD1. The V gene's germline CDR1 is SGDLS and CDR2 YYNGEE. V trimming: 3 bases; J trimming: 9 bases; junction bases outside the gene matches: 8. This CDR3 is built from 13 residues. For the CDR3, the DNA is TGTGCCAGCAGCGCGAATGACAGGGTTCGCTACACCTTC. Its translation is CASSANDRVRYTF.

This clone turned up a few times. Other DNA sequences within the sample encode an identical CDR3. The chain has TRBV18 and TRBJ2-5; D remains unclear. The germline V and J ends were trimmed by 3 bases and 0 bases, with 5 bases remaining between them. The CDR3 has 13 amino acids. CDR1 KGHSH and CDR2 LQKENI come from the germline V gene. CDR3 sequence (DNA): TGTGCCAGCTCACCGGAGTACCAAGAGACCCAGTACTTC. Translated: CASSPEYQETQYF. The full variable domain, with the rest looked up from reference TRBV18 and TRBJ2-5, is NAGVMQNPRHLVRRRGQEARLRCSPMKGHSHVYWYRQLPEEGLKFMVYLQKENIIDESGMPKERFSAEFPKEGPSILRIQQVVRGDSAAYFCASSPEYQETQYFGPGTRLLVL.

This clone came up a few times. The CDR3 reads CAWSRTGRYGELFF. The CDR3 nucleotides are TGTGCCTGGAGTAGGACAGGGCGGTACGGGGAGCTGTTTTTT. The chain carries TRBV30 and TRBJ2-2, with 8 bases aligning to TRBD1. The length of the CDR3 is 14 residues. Trimming removed 2 bases from V and 7 bases from J; junction bases left unmatched: 6. From germline, CDR1 is GTSNPN and CDR2 SVGIG (reference sequence).

This clone has more than one count but fewer than ten. V is TRBV29-1 and J is TRBJ1-1; D may be TRBD1 (5 bases). The CDR3 is 13 residues long. The V gene lost 7 bases and the J gene lost 0 bases, with 12 bases spanning the gap. Looked up from germline, CDR1 is SQVTM and CDR2 is ANQGSEA. The CDR3 DNA follows: TGCAGCGCGACCACAGGAGTGAACACTGAAGCTTTCTTT. Its protein product is CSATTGVNTEAFF. The entire variable domain, with the rest obtained from reference TRBV29-1 and TRBJ1-1, is as follows: SAVISQKPSRDICQRGTSLTIQCQVDSQVTMMFWYRQQPGQSLTLIATANQGSEATYESGFVIDKFPISRPNLTFSTLTVSNMSPEDSSIYLCSATTGVNTEAFFGQGTRLTVV.

This chain connects TRBV6-1 to TRBJ2-7; tentatively, D is TRBD1 (5 bases). The CDR3 is made up of 14 amino acids. Germline CDR1 is MNHNS and CDR2 is SASEGT. Trimming shortened V by 4 bases and J by 3 bases, and 13 bases separated the two germline ends. The CDR3 loop is CASSVQGSHYEQYF. CDR3 bases: TGTGCCAGCAGTGTGCAGGGTTCTCACTACGAGCAGTACTTC.

J is TRBJ2-7 and V is TRBV23-1; the D gene is possibly TRBD2 (5 bases). TRBV23-1 qualifies as an ORF whose function is uncertain. The CDR3 has 13 amino acids. V was clipped by 0 bases and J by 5 bases, with 8 bases between them. DNA of the CDR3: TGCGCCAGCAGTCAATCGCAGACTAACGAGCAGTACTTC. Translating gives CASSQSQTNEQYF.

The V and J genes are TRBV5-6 and TRBJ1-5; D unclear. V was shortened by 2 bases and J by 3 bases, with 15 bases between the two germline ends. Germline values: CDR1 SGHDT, CDR2 YYEEEE. The CDR3 length is 16 residues. Here the CDR3 reads CASSLEGPKPNQPQHF. CDR3 nucleotides: TGTGCCAGCAGCTTAGAGGGTCCTAAACCCAATCAGCCCCAGCATTTT.

This chain links TRBV28 with TRBJ1-5; 8 bases are a match to TRBD1. This CDR3 has 15 amino acids. V lost 4 bases to trimming and J lost 5 bases; unmatched junction nucleotides: 7. CDR1 is MDHEN and CDR2 is SYDVKM in the germline V gene. The CDR3 nucleotides are TGTGCCAGCAGTTCCGTAAAACAGGGGGATCAGCCCCAGCATTTT. Its protein is CASSSVKQGDQPQHF.

DNA of the CDR3: TGTGCCAGCAGCTTAACGGGAGGGCCGGGGGAGCAGTACTTC. Translating it yields CASSLTGGPGEQYF. The chain carries TRBV7-6 and TRBJ2-7; 8 bases agree with TRBD2. Germline CDR1 reads SGHVS; CDR2 reads FNYEAQ. The CDR3 has 14 residues. The junction had 7 bases not matched to a gene; V was cut back by 2 bases and J by 7 bases. Full variable domain (outside the CDR3, taken from reference TRBV7-6 and TRBJ2-7): GAGVSQSPRYKVTKRGQDVALRCDPISGHVSLYWYRQALGQGPEFLTYFNYEAQQDKSGLPNDRFSAERPEGSISTLTIQRTEQRDSAMYRCASSLTGGPGEQYFGPGTRLTVT.

V usage is TRBV14 and J usage is TRBJ2-1; 12 bases are a match to TRBD1. The CDR3 loop spans 17 amino acids. CDR1 and CDR2 (germline): SGHDN, FVKESK. V lost 4 bases, J lost 8 bases, and 12 bases stayed unmatched. The CDR3 nucleotides read TGTGCCAGCAGCCCTACGGCGGGACAGGGGGCTTTCTATGAGCAGTTCTTC. It codes for CASSPTAGQGAFYEQFF.

This clone was detected a few times. CDR3 loop: CATSRDPAVPYEQYF. The CDR3, as DNA: TGTGCCACCAGCAGAGACCCTGCGGTTCCCTACGAGCAGTACTTC. V usage is TRBV15 and J usage is TRBJ2-7, with no clear D. Germline loops: CDR1 LNHNV, CDR2 YYDKDF (reference sequence). This CDR3 region has 15 residues. The V and J ends lost 0 bases and 2 bases respectively, with 11 bases between them.

This clone was picked up a small number of times. The chain has TRBV14 and TRBJ2-7; 9 nucleotides line up with TRBD2. With V trimmed by 1 base and J by 0 bases, 1 base remained unmatched. Per the germline V gene, CDR1 is SGHDN and CDR2 is FVKESK. CDR3 length equals 15 residues. In DNA form, the CDR3 reads TGTGCCAGCAGCCAAGCTAGCGGGAACTCCTACGAGCAGTACTTC. It translates to CASSQASGNSYEQYF.

The chain is built from TRBV5-6 and TRBJ2-7; TRBD1 might be the D (5 bases). Germline V lookup: CDR1 SGHDT, CDR2 YYEEEE. The CDR3 extends over 14 amino acids. Trimming took off 0 bases at V and 7 bases at J, with 14 bases between the two ends. Written as DNA, the CDR3 is TGTGCCAGCAGCTTGGGACAGCCCAGGGTAGAGCAGTACTTC. Protein: CASSLGQPRVEQYF.

This clone has more than one count but fewer than ten. V gene TRBV29-1 combines with J gene TRBJ2-7; possibly TRBD1 for D (5 bases). V gave up 3 bases and J gave up 5 bases, with 14 bases separating them. CDR1 SQVTM and CDR2 ANQGSEA come from the germline V gene. The CDR3 extends over 13 amino acids. The CDR3 protein is CSVDGREPNEQYF. The DNA for the CDR3 is TGCAGCGTTGATGGCAGGGAACCCAACGAGCAGTACTTC.

This clone showed up just a few times. The chain employs TRBV2 and TRBJ1-2; 7 bases are a match to TRBD1. J was trimmed by 7 bases and V by 3 bases; bases with no gene match: 5. Germline-derived CDR1 and CDR2 are SNHLY and FYNNEI. The CDR3 is 13 residues long. In nucleotides, the CDR3 is TGTGCCAGCAGTGATCCCGACAGGGTTGGCTACACCTTC. Its protein product is CASSDPDRVGYTF.